This record looks at one T cell receptor (beta chain) sequence and its context. The data are from a study of blood T cell repertoires in COVID-19. The overall study: T cells, B-cell-depleted T cells, or PBMCs provided the cDNA or gDNA that served as material.

Participants were placed into cohorts based on the clinical history they reported. Authors' methods: For nucleated cells, counts were estimated from reference gene primer amplification. Some clones are missing from TCRdb's copy, which holds only in-frame ones; the method was immunoSEQ multiplex PCR. The V and J calls and clone size were taken over from that table, and D and trimming were inferred from the DNA. Of approximately 340,000 clones in the sample, approximately 90% were seen once. The origin of this receptor is a woman in her 40s who had been exposed to COVID-19. The sample taken for sequencing was PBMCs or T cells enriched from blood (not recorded which).

CDR3 bases: TGTGCCAGTAGTATAGCGTCGACAGGCGCCTACGAGCAGTACTTC. Protein sequence: CASSIASTGAYEQYF. The chain uses TRBV19 and TRBJ2-7; D might be TRBD1 (6 bases). Trimming took 1 base from V and 2 from J, leaving 12 bases between them. In germline, CDR1 is LNHDA, CDR2 SQIVND (reference sequence). CDR3 length equals 15 residues. The full variable domain, rest sourced from reference TRBV19 and TRBJ2-7, is DGGITQSPKYLFRKEGQNVTLSCEQNLNHDAMYWYRQDPGQGLRLIYYSQIVNDFQKGDIAEGYSVSREKKESFPLTVTSAQKNPTAFYLCASSIASTGAYEQYFGPGTRLTVT.